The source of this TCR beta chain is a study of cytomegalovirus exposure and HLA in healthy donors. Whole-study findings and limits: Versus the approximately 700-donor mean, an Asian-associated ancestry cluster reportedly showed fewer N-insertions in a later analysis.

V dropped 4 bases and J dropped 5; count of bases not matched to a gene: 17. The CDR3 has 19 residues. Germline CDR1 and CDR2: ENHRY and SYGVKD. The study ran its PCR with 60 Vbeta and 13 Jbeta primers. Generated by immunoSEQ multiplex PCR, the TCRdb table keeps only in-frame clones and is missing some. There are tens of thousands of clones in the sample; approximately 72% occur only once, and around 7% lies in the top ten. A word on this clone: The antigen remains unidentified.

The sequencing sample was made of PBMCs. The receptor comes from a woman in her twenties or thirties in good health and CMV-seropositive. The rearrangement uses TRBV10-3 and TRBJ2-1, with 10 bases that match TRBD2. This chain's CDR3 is CAISGVHKREGQSDNEQFF. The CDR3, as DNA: TGTGCCATCAGTGGAGTGCATAAGCGGGAGGGCCAATCGGACAATGAGCAGTTCTTC.